Below, one T cell receptor (beta chain) is given with its context. Its antigen is undetermined. This record belongs to a study of CD8 T cells in ankylosing spondylitis. Regarding the study as a whole: A TCR beta motif made of fewer than ten highly homologous variants seemed typical of ankylosing spondylitis blood. CD8+ by phenotype, disease-linked clones were relatively rare in peripheral blood. The clones that were linked to disease were reported to be significantly enriched in matched synovial fluid samples from ankylosing spondylitis patients.

From the 5' RACE reads, TCRdb called clonotypes with MiXCR, one entry per CDR3 protein. This table has some 240,000 distinct CDR3 sequences, about 7.3% appearing once. The V segment lost 1 base and the J segment 3 bases; nucleotides outside the gene matches: 5. This CDR3 has 15 amino acids. Germline CDR1 and CDR2: LGHDT and YNNKEL (reference sequence). This clonotype was obtained from a male donor with ankylosing spondylitis. This sequence joins TRBV3-1 and TRBJ1-1; TRBD1 agrees at 7 bases. Sequenced sample: blood, either unsorted or a sorted T cell fraction (not recorded which). The CDR3 reads CASSQVWDSYTEAFF. CDR3 coding DNA: TGTGCCAGCAGCCAAGTTTGGGACAGTTACACTGAAGCTTTCTTT.